This T cell receptor (beta chain) was recovered during a study of shared clonotypes between healthy human individuals. Study context: CD4 naive and CD4 memory each took three plates per donor, while CD8 naive took two and CD8 memory one.

Adult Caucasians living in Nashville, Tennessee made up all of the donors. Negatively enriched CD4+ T cells were divided by CD45RA into naive and memory. As processed by the authors: ImmunoSEQ only sent back junction sequences with no quality scores, so filtering was done differently. Here immunoSEQ multiplex PCR was the method, and the copy in TCRdb shows in-frame clones only, minus some. V and J calls plus clone size are reproduced from that table; the DNA served to infer D and trimming. Of approximately 2,000,000 clones in the sample, 80% to 95% were seen once. The receptor's source is a man aged 18-30 years in good health. Some clones in this sample may be carry-over from other donors' samples. Sequencing was done on a sample of naive CD4+ T cells from PBMCs. Subset defined: CD45RA+ positively selected.

Here the CDR3 DNA reads TGTGCCAGCAGTCCCCCGGACAGACCTTACGAGCAGTACTTC. It is translated as CASSPPDRPYEQYF. The chain carries TRBV28 and TRBJ2-7, with D possibly TRBD1 on 6 matching bases. V was pared by 5 bases and J by 4 bases, with 15 bases between. The length of the CDR3 is 14 residues. CDR1 is MDHEN and CDR2 is SYDVKM in the germline V gene.